This note documents a single TCR beta chain sequence. Antigen unknown. The V and J ends lost 0 bases and 5 bases respectively, with 14 bases between them. Germline-derived CDR1 and CDR2 are ENHRY and SYGVKD. The CDR3 is 15 amino acids. Exclusion of patients followed from uncontrolled infection, other autoimmune disease, pregnancy or lactation. Each diagnosis drew on symptoms, thyroxine, TRAb, thyroid ultrasound and orbital computed tomography findings. From under 12 ml of fresh peripheral blood, PBMCs were isolated. This specimen belongs to a study of T cells in Graves' hyperthyroidism and ophthalmopathy. Points from the study as a whole: Ophthalmopathy was told apart from stable hyperthyroidism by a 13 V-J model.

RNA transcripts gave rise to amplified TCR beta CDR3 regions. When the TCR CDR3 underwent first-round RT-PCR, the HTBI primer set was used. In TCRdb, the multiplex PCR reads were re-called with MiXCR into one record per CDR3 protein. The sample carries some 350,000 distinct CDR3 sequences, around 25% recorded once. This chain connects TRBV10-3 to TRBJ2-7, with D perhaps matching TRBD1 (6 bases). This TCR came from a man aged 50-59 years with Graves' hyperthyroidism. The sequenced sample consisted of blood. The CDR3 here is CAISESQGTGHEQYF. The CDR3 region has the DNA TGTGCCATCAGTGAGTCGCAGGGGACCGGCCACGAGCAGTACTTC.